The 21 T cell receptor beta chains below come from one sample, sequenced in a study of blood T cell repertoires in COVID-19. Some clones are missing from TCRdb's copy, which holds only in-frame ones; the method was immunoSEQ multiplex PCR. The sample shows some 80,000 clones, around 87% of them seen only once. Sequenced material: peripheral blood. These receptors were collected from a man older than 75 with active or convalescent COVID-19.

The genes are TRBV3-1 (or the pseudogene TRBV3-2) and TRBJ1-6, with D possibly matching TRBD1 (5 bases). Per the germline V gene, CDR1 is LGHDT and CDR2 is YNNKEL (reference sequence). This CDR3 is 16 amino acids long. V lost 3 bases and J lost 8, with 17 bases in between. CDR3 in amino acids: CASSQRDLRRDSPLHF. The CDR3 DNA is TGTGCCAGCAGCCAGCGGGACCTCCGGAGAGATTCACCCCTCCACTTT.

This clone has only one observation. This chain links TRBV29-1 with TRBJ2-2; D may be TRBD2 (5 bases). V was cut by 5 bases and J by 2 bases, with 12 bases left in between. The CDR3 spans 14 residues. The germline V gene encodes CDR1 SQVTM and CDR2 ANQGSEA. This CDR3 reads CSVRVTGNTGELFF. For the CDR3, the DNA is TGCAGCGTTCGGGTGACGGGAAACACCGGGGAGCTGTTTTTT.

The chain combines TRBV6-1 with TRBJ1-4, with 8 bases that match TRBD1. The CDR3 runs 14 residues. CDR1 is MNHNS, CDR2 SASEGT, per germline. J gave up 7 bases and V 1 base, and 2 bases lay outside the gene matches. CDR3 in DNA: TGTGCCAGCAGTGAAGACAGGGGGAGTGAAAAACTGTTTTTT. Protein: CASSEDRGSEKLFF.

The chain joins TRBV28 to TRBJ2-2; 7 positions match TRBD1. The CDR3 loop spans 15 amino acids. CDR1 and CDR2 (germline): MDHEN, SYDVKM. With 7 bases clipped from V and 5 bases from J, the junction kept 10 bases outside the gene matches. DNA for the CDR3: TGTGCCAGCACGGAACAGGGGAGTCGGACCGGGGAGCTGTTTTTT. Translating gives CASTEQGSRTGELFF.

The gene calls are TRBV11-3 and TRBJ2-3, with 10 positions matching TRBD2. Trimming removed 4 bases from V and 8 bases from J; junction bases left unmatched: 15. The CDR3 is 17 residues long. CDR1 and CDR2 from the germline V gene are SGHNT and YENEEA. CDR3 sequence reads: CASSSRTGTSVGGTQYF. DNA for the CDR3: TGTGCCAGCAGCTCCCGGACAGGGACTAGCGTTGGTGGTACGCAGTATTTT.

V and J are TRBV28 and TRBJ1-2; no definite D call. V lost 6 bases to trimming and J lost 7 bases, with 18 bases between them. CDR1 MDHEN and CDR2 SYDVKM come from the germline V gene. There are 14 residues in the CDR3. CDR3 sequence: CASRTGPRRGGYTF. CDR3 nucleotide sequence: TGTGCCAGCAGGACCGGACCACGGCGGGGTGGCTACACCTTC.

The CDR3 DNA reads TGCGCCAGCAGCCTGCTAGCGGGGATTAAAAATGAGCAGTTCTTC. Translated, it gives CASSLLAGIKNEQFF. The gene calls are TRBV10-1 and TRBJ2-1; 9 positions match TRBD2. Trimming cost V 6 bases and J 7 bases; bases outside gene matches: 10. Per germline, CDR1 WNHNN and CDR2 SYGVQD (reference sequence). The CDR3 sequence is 15 residues long.

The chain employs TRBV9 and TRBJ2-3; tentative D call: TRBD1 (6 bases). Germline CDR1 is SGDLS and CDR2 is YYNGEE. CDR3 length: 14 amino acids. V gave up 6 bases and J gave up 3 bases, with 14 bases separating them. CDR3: CASTLGAGTDTQYF. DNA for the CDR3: TGTGCCAGCACGTTGGGGGCAGGGACAGATACGCAGTATTTT.

CDR3 nucleotides: TGTGCCAGCAGTCCCGCCGGGACAGGGGTCTCTGAAGCTTTCTTT. Its translation is CASSPAGTGVSEAFF. This chain links TRBV6-5 with TRBJ1-1, with 10 positions matching TRBD1. J was trimmed by 6 bases and V by 5 bases; bases with no gene match: 9. The CDR3 has 15 amino acids. From germline, CDR1 is MNHEY and CDR2 SVGAGI.

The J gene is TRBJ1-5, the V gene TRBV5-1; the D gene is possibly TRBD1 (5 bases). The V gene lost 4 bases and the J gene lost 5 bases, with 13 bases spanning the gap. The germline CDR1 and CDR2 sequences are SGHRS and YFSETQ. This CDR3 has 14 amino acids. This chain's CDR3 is CASSAGPGDQPQHF. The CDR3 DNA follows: TGCGCCAGCAGCGCGGGACCGGGCGATCAGCCCCAGCATTTT.

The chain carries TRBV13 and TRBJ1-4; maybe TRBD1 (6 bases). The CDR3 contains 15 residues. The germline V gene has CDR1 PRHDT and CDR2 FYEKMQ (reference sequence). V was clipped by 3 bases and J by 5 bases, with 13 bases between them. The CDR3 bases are TGTGCCAGCAGCTTTTTCGGGACACAGAATGAAAAACTGTTTTTT. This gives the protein CASSFFGTQNEKLFF.

The DNA of the CDR3 is TGTGCCAGCAGACTCGCTACAGGGGTCACTGAAGCTTTCTTT. Its protein product is CASRLATGVTEAFF. The V and J genes are TRBV7-9 and TRBJ1-1, with TRBD1 matching 7 bases. The CDR3 runs to 14 residues. The germline gives CDR1 SEHNR, CDR2 FQNEAQ (reference sequence). V lost 6 bases, J lost 4 bases, and 8 bases stayed unmatched.

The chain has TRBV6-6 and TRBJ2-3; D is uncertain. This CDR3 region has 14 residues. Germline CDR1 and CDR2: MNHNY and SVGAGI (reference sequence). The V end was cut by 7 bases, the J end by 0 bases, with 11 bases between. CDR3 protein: CASKPGTSTDTQYF. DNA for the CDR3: TGTGCCAGCAAGCCCGGTACTAGCACAGATACGCAGTATTTT.

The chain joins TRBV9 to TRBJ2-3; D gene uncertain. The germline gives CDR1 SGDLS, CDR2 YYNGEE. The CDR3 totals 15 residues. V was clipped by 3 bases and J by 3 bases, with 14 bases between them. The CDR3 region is CASSGRTTFTDTQYF. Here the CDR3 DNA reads TGTGCCAGCAGCGGCCGCACCACTTTTACAGATACGCAGTATTTT.

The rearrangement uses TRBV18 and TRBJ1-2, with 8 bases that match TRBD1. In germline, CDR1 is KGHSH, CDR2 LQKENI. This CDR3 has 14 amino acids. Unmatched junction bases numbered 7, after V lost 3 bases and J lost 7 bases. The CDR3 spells CASSPSGGRSGYTF. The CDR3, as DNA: TGTGCCAGCTCACCCTCAGGGGGCAGGAGTGGCTACACCTTC.

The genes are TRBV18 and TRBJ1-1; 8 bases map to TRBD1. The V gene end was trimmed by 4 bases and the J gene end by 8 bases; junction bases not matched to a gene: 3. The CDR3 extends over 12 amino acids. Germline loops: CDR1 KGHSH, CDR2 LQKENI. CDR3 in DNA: TGTGCCAGCTCACGGACAGGGAGGGAAGCTTTCTTT. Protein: CASSRTGREAFF.

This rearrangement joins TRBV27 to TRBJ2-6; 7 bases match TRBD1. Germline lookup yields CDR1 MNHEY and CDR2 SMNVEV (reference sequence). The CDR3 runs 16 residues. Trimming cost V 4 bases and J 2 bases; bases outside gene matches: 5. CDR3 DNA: TGTGCCAGCAGTTCGAGGGGGCTGGCTGGGGCCAACGTCCTGACTTTC. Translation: CASSSRGLAGANVLTF.

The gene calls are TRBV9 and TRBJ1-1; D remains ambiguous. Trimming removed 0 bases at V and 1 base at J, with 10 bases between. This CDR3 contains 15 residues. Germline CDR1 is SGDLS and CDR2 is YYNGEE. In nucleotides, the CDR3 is TGTGCCAGCAGCGTAGCTCAAACAACGAACACTGAAGCTTTCTTT. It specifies CASSVAQTTNTEAFF.

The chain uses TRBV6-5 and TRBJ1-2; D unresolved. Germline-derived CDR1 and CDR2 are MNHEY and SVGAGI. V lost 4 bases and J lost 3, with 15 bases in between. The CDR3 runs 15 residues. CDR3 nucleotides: TGTGCCAGCAGTTTTAGAGAGGCCAACCACTATGGCTACACCTTC. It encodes CASSFREANHYGYTF.

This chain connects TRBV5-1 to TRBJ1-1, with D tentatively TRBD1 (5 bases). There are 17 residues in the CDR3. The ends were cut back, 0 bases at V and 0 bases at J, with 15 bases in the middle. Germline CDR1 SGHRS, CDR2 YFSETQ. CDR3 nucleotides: TGCGCCAGCAGCTTGGGGCCTACAGGCTCAATGAACACTGAAGCTTTCTTT. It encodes CASSLGPTGSMNTEAFF.

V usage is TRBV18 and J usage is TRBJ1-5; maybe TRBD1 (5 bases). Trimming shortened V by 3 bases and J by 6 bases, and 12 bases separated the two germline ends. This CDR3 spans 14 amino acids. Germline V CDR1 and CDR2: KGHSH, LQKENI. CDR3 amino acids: CASSPTGGGQPQHF. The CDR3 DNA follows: TGTGCCAGCTCACCCACCGGGGGTGGTCAGCCCCAGCATTTT.